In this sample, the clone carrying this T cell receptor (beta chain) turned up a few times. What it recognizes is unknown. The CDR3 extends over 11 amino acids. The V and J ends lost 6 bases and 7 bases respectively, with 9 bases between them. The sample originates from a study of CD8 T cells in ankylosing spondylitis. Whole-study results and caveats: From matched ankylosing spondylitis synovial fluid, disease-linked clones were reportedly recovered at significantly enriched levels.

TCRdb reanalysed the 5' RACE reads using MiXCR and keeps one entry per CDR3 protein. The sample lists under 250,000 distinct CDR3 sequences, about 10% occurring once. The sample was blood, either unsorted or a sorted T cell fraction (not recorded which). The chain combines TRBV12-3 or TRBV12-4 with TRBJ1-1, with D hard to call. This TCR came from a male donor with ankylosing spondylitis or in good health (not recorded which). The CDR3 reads CASRLRYEAFF. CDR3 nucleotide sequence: TGTGCCAGCAGGCTAAGATATGAAGCTTTCTTT.